This entry concerns a single T cell receptor (beta chain). The antigen remains unidentified. The CDR3 extends over 16 amino acids. Germline assignment: CDR1 SGDLS and CDR2 YYNGEE. The V gene end was trimmed by 0 bases and the J gene end by 1 base; junction bases not matched to a gene: 3. The data originate from a study of cytomegalovirus exposure and HLA in healthy donors. Study-level results: Despite most TCR sequences being rare, some public TCRs occurred in many donors. It was confirmed in vitro that a few of the CMV-associated chains were specific for CMV antigens. Cytomegalovirus association was assigned to approximately 160 TCR beta chains. For cytomegalovirus status, the classifier reportedly gave diagnoses with high specificity and sensitivity.

Using immunoSEQ multiplex PCR, the repertoire was profiled, and TCRdb retains in-frame clones only, with some absent. The data show 130,000 to 150,000 clones, with 80% to 90% seen just once and roughly 9.3% held by the top ten. Input material: PBMCs. The origin of this receptor is a woman aged 18-29 years in good health and CMV-seropositive. The rearrangement uses TRBV9 and TRBJ2-2; 7 bases match TRBD1. The CDR3 region is CASSVVGTVNTGELFF. CDR3 coding DNA: TGTGCCAGCAGCGTAGTAGGGACAGTGAACACCGGGGAGCTGTTTTTT.